These T cell receptor beta chains were read from a single sample in a study of blood T cell repertoires in COVID-19. The method was immunoSEQ multiplex PCR; TCRdb's version includes in-frame clones alone and lacks a portion of them. The profile shows roughly 220,000 clones, 80% to 90% of them singletons. Sequenced: PBMCs or T cells enriched from blood (not recorded which). These receptors all stem from a young woman in a cohort exposed to, infected with or recovered from COVID-19 (not recorded which). The CDR3 runs from the conserved cysteine through the conserved F or W. Each record gives: clone size, D gene, J gene, V gene, CDR3 DNA, CDR3 protein. The D gene is left open where the match is weak. For some rows the clone size is stated as once, few or many, or as a class when expanded; others skip it.

clone size: -; D gene: TRBD2; J gene: TRBJ2-1; V gene: TRBV19; CDR3 DNA: TGTGCCAGTAGTATCGTTATAGCGGGAGCCAGAGAGCAGTTCTTC; CDR3 protein: CASSIVIAGAREQFF
clone size: few; D gene: -; J gene: TRBJ1-1; V gene: TRBV6-5; CDR3 DNA: TGTGCCAGCAGTCTAGAGACGCAGGGTGAAGCTTTCTTT; CDR3 protein: CASSLETQGEAFF
clone size: -; D gene: TRBD1; J gene: TRBJ1-4; V gene: TRBV7-9; CDR3 DNA: TGTGCCAGCAGCTTGACAGGGGTTAATGAAAAACTGTTTTTT; CDR3 protein: CASSLTGVNEKLFF
clone size: -; D gene: TRBD1; J gene: TRBJ1-1; V gene: TRBV28; CDR3 DNA: TGTGCCAGCAGCTACCCGACAGGGGGCGGCGCTGAAGCTTTCTTT; CDR3 protein: CASSYPTGGGAEAFF
clone size: -; D gene: -; J gene: TRBJ1-5; V gene: TRBV28; CDR3 DNA: TGTGCCAGCAGTTCCCCCCGACTCGGCATCCGCGGCAATCAGCCCCAGCATTTT; CDR3 protein: CASSSPRLGIRGNQPQHF
clone size: -; D gene: -; J gene: TRBJ2-7; V gene: TRBV7-9; CDR3 DNA: TGTGCCAGCAGCTTGAGGGTCTACGAGCAGTACTTC; CDR3 protein: CASSLRVYEQYF
clone size: -; D gene: TRBD2; J gene: TRBJ2-1; V gene: TRBV14; CDR3 DNA: TGTGCCAGCAGCCGACTAGCGGGAGGATCCGATTACAATGAGCAGTTCTTC; CDR3 protein: CASSRLAGGSDYNEQFF
clone size: -; D gene: -; J gene: TRBJ2-1; V gene: TRBV2; CDR3 DNA: TGTGCCAGCAGTGGCCGCCCTACAGGGAGCTCCTACAATGAGCAGTTCTTC; CDR3 protein: CASSGRPTGSSYNEQFF
clone size: -; D gene: -; J gene: TRBJ2-3; V gene: TRBV5-1; CDR3 DNA: TGCGCCAGCAGCTTGCAACCCGGGGGCACAGATACGCAGTATTTT; CDR3 protein: CASSLQPGGTDTQYF
clone size: few; D gene: -; J gene: TRBJ1-1; V gene: TRBV18; CDR3 DNA: TGTGCCAGCTCACCAGGGGCTATGTACACTGAAGCTTTCTTT; CDR3 protein: CASSPGAMYTEAFF
clone size: -; D gene: -; J gene: TRBJ2-7; V gene: TRBV3-1/TRBV3-2; CDR3 DNA: TGTGCCAGCAGCCAACCAGGGAGGGAGCAGTACTTC; CDR3 protein: CASSQPGREQYF
clone size: -; D gene: -; J gene: TRBJ1-4; V gene: TRBV13; CDR3 DNA: TGTGCCAGCAGCTTTGGGGCTAAAGGGGAAAAACTGTTTTTT; CDR3 protein: CASSFGAKGEKLFF
clone size: once; D gene: TRBD1; J gene: TRBJ1-6; V gene: TRBV5-6; CDR3 DNA: TGTGCCAGCATTCTCCACGGGACAGGGGTCTCACCCCTCCACTTT; CDR3 protein: CASILHGTGVSPLHF
clone size: -; D gene: TRBD2; J gene: TRBJ2-7; V gene: TRBV11-1; CDR3 DNA: TGTGCCAGCAGCTCTATCGCAGCGGGAGATTACGAGCAGTACTTC; CDR3 protein: CASSSIAAGDYEQYF
clone size: -; D gene: -; J gene: TRBJ2-7; V gene: TRBV3-1/TRBV3-2; CDR3 DNA: TGTGCCAGCAGCCAAGAAGTAGCAACAGGGCGGTACTTC; CDR3 protein: CASSQEVATGRYF
clone size: -; D gene: -; J gene: TRBJ2-5; V gene: TRBV28; CDR3 DNA: TGTGCCAGCAGCCCCCTGCGGGTGGAGACCCAGTACTTC; CDR3 protein: CASSPLRVETQYF
clone size: -; D gene: TRBD2; J gene: TRBJ2-1; V gene: TRBV19; CDR3 DNA: TGTGCCAGTAGTGCAACTAGCGTTCTAGTGAATGAGCAGTTCTTC; CDR3 protein: CASSATSVLVNEQFF
clone size: -; D gene: TRBD2; J gene: TRBJ2-7; V gene: TRBV7-9; CDR3 DNA: TGTGCCAGCGCCAGAGGTCGGGAGGGCCTTCCCGAGCAGTACTTC; CDR3 protein: CASARGREGLPEQYF
clone size: -; D gene: -; J gene: TRBJ1-5; V gene: TRBV6-5; CDR3 DNA: TGTGCCAGCAGTTACGGAGGCCCCTATAGCAATCAGCCCCAGCATTTT; CDR3 protein: CASSYGGPYSNQPQHF
clone size: few; D gene: TRBD2; J gene: TRBJ2-1; V gene: TRBV19; CDR3 DNA: TGTGCCAGTAGCACGGCGGGAGCCTCCAACAATGAGCAGTTCTTC; CDR3 protein: CASSTAGASNNEQFF
clone size: -; D gene: TRBD1; J gene: TRBJ1-1; V gene: TRBV5-1; CDR3 DNA: TGCGCCAGCAGGGGAACTCACAGGGGAGCTAGGAACACTGAAGCTTTCTTT; CDR3 protein: CASRGTHRGARNTEAFF
clone size: once; D gene: -; J gene: TRBJ1-2; V gene: TRBV19; CDR3 DNA: TGTGCCAGTACGAAGGGGCTGGCAGGCTACACCTTC; CDR3 protein: CASTKGLAGYTF
clone size: few; D gene: TRBD2; J gene: TRBJ2-3; V gene: TRBV9; CDR3 DNA: TGTGCCAGCAGCGTAGACAGCGGGAGGGCCGGAGATACGCAGTATTTT; CDR3 protein: CASSVDSGRAGDTQYF
clone size: -; D gene: TRBD2; J gene: TRBJ2-7; V gene: TRBV5-4; CDR3 DNA: TGTGCCAGCAGCTTCACGGGAGGATCCTACGAGCAGTACTTC; CDR3 protein: CASSFTGGSYEQYF
clone size: -; D gene: -; J gene: TRBJ1-2; V gene: TRBV6-2/TRBV6-3; CDR3 DNA: TGTGCCAGCAGCACAGTGCAGGGAATCGATGGCTACACCTTC; CDR3 protein: CASSTVQGIDGYTF
clone size: -; D gene: -; J gene: TRBJ1-1; V gene: TRBV20-1; CDR3 DNA: TGCAGTGCTAGTAAGCGATTTACTGAAGCTTTCTTT; CDR3 protein: CSASKRFTEAFF
clone size: few; D gene: -; J gene: TRBJ1-3; V gene: TRBV5-1; CDR3 DNA: TGCGCCAGCAGCTTAACTCAGGGCTCTGGAAACACCATATATTTT; CDR3 protein: CASSLTQGSGNTIYF
clone size: -; D gene: TRBD1; J gene: TRBJ1-1; V gene: TRBV28; CDR3 DNA: TGTGCCAGCAGACCCGGACAGGGGGGGCTTAACACTGAAGCTTTCTTT; CDR3 protein: CASRPGQGGLNTEAFF
clone size: -; D gene: -; J gene: TRBJ1-4; V gene: TRBV19; CDR3 DNA: TGTGCCAGTAGTCCGACCTTGGGGGGAGATATCGAAAAGTGGATGAAAAAACTGTTTTTT; CDR3 protein: CASSPTLGGDIEKWMKKLFF
clone size: -; D gene: -; J gene: TRBJ1-2; V gene: TRBV28; CDR3 DNA: TGTGCCACGGGAGGGGGTGGGAGTGGCTACACCTTC; CDR3 protein: CATGGGGSGYTF
clone size: few; D gene: TRBD1; J gene: TRBJ1-1; V gene: TRBV11-2; CDR3 DNA: TGTGCCAGCAGCTTGACAGGGGCCCCCACTGAAGCTTTCTTT; CDR3 protein: CASSLTGAPTEAFF
clone size: -; D gene: -; J gene: TRBJ1-2; V gene: TRBV5-1; CDR3 DNA: TGCGCCAGCAGCTTGGACCAGGGAAACTATGGCTACACCTTC; CDR3 protein: CASSLDQGNYGYTF
clone size: -; D gene: TRBD2; J gene: TRBJ2-1; V gene: TRBV11-2; CDR3 DNA: TGTGCCAGCAGCCTTCATAGCGGGAGACTCGACAATGAGCAGTTCTTC; CDR3 protein: CASSLHSGRLDNEQFF
clone size: -; D gene: TRBD1; J gene: TRBJ2-7; V gene: TRBV2; CDR3 DNA: TGTGCCAGCAGTGAAGCGGACAGGGACTCCTACGAGCAGTACTTC; CDR3 protein: CASSEADRDSYEQYF
clone size: -; D gene: TRBD2; J gene: TRBJ2-7; V gene: TRBV24-1; CDR3 DNA: TGTGCCACCAGTGATTCTAGCGGGACTCCCTACGAGCAGTACTTC; CDR3 protein: CATSDSSGTPYEQYF
clone size: -; D gene: -; J gene: TRBJ1-4; V gene: TRBV2; CDR3 DNA: TGTGCCAGCAGTGACGGGTCGAGAAAACTGTTTTTT; CDR3 protein: CASSDGSRKLFF
clone size: -; D gene: -; J gene: TRBJ2-7; V gene: TRBV27; CDR3 DNA: TGTGCCAGCAAACTTCTCGACTGGGACGAGCAGTACTTC; CDR3 protein: CASKLLDWDEQYF
clone size: -; D gene: TRBD1; J gene: TRBJ1-5; V gene: TRBV5-1; CDR3 DNA: TGCGCCAGCAGCATTGGGACAGGGGGGAATCAGCCCCAGCATTTT; CDR3 protein: CASSIGTGGNQPQHF
clone size: -; D gene: TRBD1; J gene: TRBJ1-3; V gene: TRBV9; CDR3 DNA: TGTGCCAGCAGCGTAGGGTTGGACAGGGGAAACACCATATATTTT; CDR3 protein: CASSVGLDRGNTIYF
clone size: -; D gene: TRBD1; J gene: TRBJ2-1; V gene: TRBV6-5; CDR3 DNA: TGTGCCAGCAGTTACTCGGGGACAGGGGAGTTCTTC; CDR3 protein: CASSYSGTGEFF
clone size: -; D gene: -; J gene: TRBJ1-4; V gene: TRBV5-6; CDR3 DNA: TGTGCCAGCAGCTCCTTAGGGGATTCGGCAACTAATGAAAAACTGTTTTTT; CDR3 protein: CASSSLGDSATNEKLFF
clone size: once; D gene: -; J gene: TRBJ1-1; V gene: TRBV7-8; CDR3 DNA: TGTGCCAGCAGCTTGACAGTGAACACTGAAGCTTTCTTT; CDR3 protein: CASSLTVNTEAFF
clone size: once; D gene: -; J gene: TRBJ2-3; V gene: TRBV7-9; CDR3 DNA: TGTGCCAGCCAGTTAGATACGCAGTATTTT; CDR3 protein: CASQLDTQYF
clone size: -; D gene: TRBD2; J gene: TRBJ2-7; V gene: TRBV9; CDR3 DNA: TGTGCCAGCAGCGTTTCCAGCGGGACCGCCTACGAGCAGTACTTC; CDR3 protein: CASSVSSGTAYEQYF
clone size: -; D gene: -; J gene: TRBJ1-1; V gene: TRBV6-5; CDR3 DNA: TGTGCCAGCAGTCCACAAGGGGCTTGGAACACTGAAGCTTTCTTT; CDR3 protein: CASSPQGAWNTEAFF
clone size: -; D gene: -; J gene: TRBJ2-1; V gene: TRBV6-5; CDR3 DNA: TGTGCCAGCAGCCTCAACAGAGTCGGTGAGCAGTTCTTC; CDR3 protein: CASSLNRVGEQFF